These 13 T cell receptor beta chains share one sample of origin, sequenced in a study of blood T cell repertoires in COVID-19. Method: immunoSEQ multiplex PCR; TCRdb's copy keeps in-frame clones and lacks some. The data contain under 200,000 clones, roughly 90% of them seen just once; the ten biggest clones take up approximately 0.5%. Sequencing was performed on peripheral blood. Receptors were obtained from a man between 45 and 60 years old with acute or convalescent COVID-19.

This sequence joins TRBV11-2 and TRBJ1-2, with D hard to call. Germline V CDR1 and CDR2: SGHAT, FQNNGV. With 5 bases removed from V and 7 bases from J, the gap between germline ends came to 20 bases. The CDR3 contains 15 residues. CDR3 bases: TGTGCCAGCAGCCAGAGTCTACTGACTGGATTTGGCTACACCTTC. It codes for CASSQSLLTGFGYTF.

The chain is built from TRBV6-6 and TRBJ2-1; 13 bases are shared with TRBD2. The junction had 9 bases not matched to a gene; V was cut back by 5 bases and J by 5 bases. From germline, CDR1 is MNHNY and CDR2 SVGAGI (reference sequence). CDR3 length: 17 amino acids. CDR3 amino acids: CASSHPGLAGIHNEQFF. DNA for the CDR3: TGTGCCAGCAGTCACCCGGGACTAGCGGGAATACACAATGAGCAGTTCTTC.

The V gene is TRBV13, the J gene TRBJ1-6, with 8 nucleotides matching TRBD1. This CDR3 spans 15 amino acids. Germline trimming cut 2 bases from V and 7 bases from J; bases unmatched to any gene: 4. Germline V gene sequence: CDR1 PRHDT, CDR2 FYEKMQ (reference sequence). The CDR3: CASSLIGQGNSPLHF. The CDR3 nucleotides are TGTGCCAGCAGCTTAATAGGACAGGGAAATTCACCCCTCCACTTT.

The V gene is TRBV29-1, the J gene TRBJ1-2, with 8 positions matching TRBD1. Germline lookup yields CDR1 SQVTM and CDR2 ANQGSEA. V lost 5 bases and J lost 2; bases outside the gene matches: 1. This CDR3 spans 12 amino acids. In nucleotides, the CDR3 is TGCAGCGTTAACAGGGGGAACTATGGCTACACCTTC. Its protein product is CSVNRGNYGYTF.

As to this clone: One end of the junction does not line up with germline, which may come from a read error. The rearrangement links TRBV5-1 to TRBJ1-6, with D possibly being TRBD1 (5 bases). Germline V gene lookup returns CDR1 SGHRS and CDR2 YFSETQ. This CDR3 region has 13 residues. The CDR3 DNA is TGCGCCAGCAGCTCGGGGGACGGAACCCACCTCTCCTTT. Translation gives CASSSGDGTHLSF.

CDR3 coding DNA: TGTGCCAGCAGCGAAGGGGCTATTTACGAGCAGTACTTC. Protein product: CASSEGAIYEQYF. This chain uses TRBV7-9 with TRBJ2-7; D might be TRBD1 (5 bases). Trimming took 5 bases from V and 4 from J, leaving 12 bases between them. Germline loops: CDR1 SEHNR, CDR2 FQNEAQ (reference sequence). The CDR3 loop spans 13 amino acids.

This chain connects TRBV21-1 to TRBJ1-1; the table's D gene call, TRBD1, was not cross checked with the DNA. TRBV21-1 is labeled a pseudogene. The CDR3 is 16 residues long. The CDR3 region has the DNA TGTGCCAGCAGCAAAGAGGGCCAGGGGATGAACACTGAAGCTTTCTTT. Translated, it gives CASSKEGQGMNTEAFF.

V usage is TRBV5-4 and J usage is TRBJ2-2; 7 positions agree with TRBD2. This CDR3 contains 17 residues. V trimming: 0 bases; J trimming: 6 bases; junction bases outside the gene matches: 11. Germline values: CDR1 SGHNT, CDR2 YYREEE (reference sequence). Here the CDR3 reads CASSLGLADLEAGELFF. In nucleotides, the CDR3 is TGTGCCAGCAGCTTGGGTCTAGCGGACCTAGAGGCCGGGGAGCTGTTTTTT.

A single count supports this clone. The gene calls are TRBV18 and TRBJ1-5; D gene uncertain. This CDR3 has 13 residues. V lost 3 bases to trimming and J lost 5 bases, with 8 bases between them. Germline V CDR1 and CDR2: KGHSH, LQKENI. The chain's CDR3 is CASSPGGDQPQHF. DNA for the CDR3: TGTGCCAGCTCACCCGGAGGAGATCAGCCCCAGCATTTT. The entire variable domain, with the rest obtained from reference TRBV18 and TRBJ1-5, is as follows: NAGVMQNPRHLVRRRGQEARLRCSPMKGHSHVYWYRQLPEEGLKFMVYLQKENIIDESGMPKERFSAEFPKEGPSILRIQQVVRGDSAAYFCASSPGGDQPQHFGDGTRLSIL.

This sequence joins TRBV28 and TRBJ1-5; D possibly corresponds to TRBD1 (6 bases). Germline assignment: CDR1 MDHEN and CDR2 SYDVKM. CDR3 length: 15 amino acids. V gave up 5 bases and J gave up 7 bases, with 18 bases separating them. CDR3 residues: CASSQTGAHRQPQHF. DNA of the CDR3: TGTGCCAGCAGTCAGACAGGAGCCCATAGACAGCCCCAGCATTTT.

V and J are TRBV5-4 and TRBJ1-2; TRBD1 is a possible D gene (6 bases). V was cut by 3 bases and J by 2 bases, with 8 bases left in between. Per the germline V gene, CDR1 is SGHNT and CDR2 is YYREEE (reference sequence). The CDR3 consists of 13 residues. The CDR3 DNA reads as TGTGCCAGCAGCTGGACAGACAACTATGGCTACACCTTC. This encodes CASSWTDNYGYTF.

V usage is TRBV5-1 and J usage is TRBJ2-1; possible D gene TRBD1, 5 bases. The CDR3 consists of 16 residues. The V end lost 0 bases, the J end lost 4 bases, and 14 bases lay between the germline ends. Per the germline V gene, CDR1 is SGHRS and CDR2 is YFSETQ. This CDR3 reads CASSLGDRQMYNEQFF. The CDR3 DNA reads as TGCGCCAGCAGCTTGGGAGACAGACAAATGTACAATGAGCAGTTCTTC.

The gene calls are TRBV9 and TRBJ2-6, with 9 nucleotides matching TRBD1. The length of the CDR3 is 17 residues. Trimming at V came to 3 bases and at J to 3 bases, leaving 7 bases not matched to a gene. Germline CDR1 is SGDLS and CDR2 is YYNGEE. The CDR3: CASSEPGQGVGANVLTF. The DNA of the CDR3 is TGTGCCAGCAGCGAGCCGGGACAGGGTGTTGGGGCCAACGTCCTGACTTTC.